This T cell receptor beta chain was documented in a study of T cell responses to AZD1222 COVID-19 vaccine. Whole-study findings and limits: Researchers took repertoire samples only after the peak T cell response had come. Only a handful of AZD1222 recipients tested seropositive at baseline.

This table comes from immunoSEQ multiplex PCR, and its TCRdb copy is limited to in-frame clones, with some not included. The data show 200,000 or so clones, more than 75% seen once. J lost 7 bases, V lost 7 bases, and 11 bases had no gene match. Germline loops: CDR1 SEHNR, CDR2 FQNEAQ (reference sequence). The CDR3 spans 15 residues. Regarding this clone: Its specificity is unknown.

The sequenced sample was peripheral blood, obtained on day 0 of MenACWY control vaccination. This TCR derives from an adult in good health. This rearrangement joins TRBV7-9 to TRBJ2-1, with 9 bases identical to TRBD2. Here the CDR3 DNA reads TGTGCCAGCAATTTAGCGGGAGTACTTTTGAATGAGCAGTTCTTC. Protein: CASNLAGVLLNEQFF.